These 27 T cell receptor beta chains share one sample of origin, sequenced in a study of beta chain features in type 1 diabetes. Antigen specificity for these receptors is unknown. TCRB transcripts that were expressed got sequenced, as all of the isolated RNA had been reverse transcribed. TCRdb's table, derived via immunoSEQ multiplex PCR, lists solely in-frame clones and lacks some. The table has about 270,000 clones, 13% to 15% seen once. General study points: There was a moderate but significant shortening of TCRB CDR3s in all four CD4+ subsets of Type 1 diabetes patients.

The sequencing sample was made of naive CD4+ T cells from blood. These receptors were collected from a man aged 25 to 40 with type 1 diabetes.

The rearrangement links TRBV4-3 to TRBJ2-3; D is ambiguous. The CDR3 is made up of 15 amino acids. The germline gives CDR1 LGHNA, CDR2 YSLEER. The ends were cut back, 4 bases at V and 0 bases at J, with 11 bases in the middle. The CDR3 DNA follows: TGCGCCAGCAGCCTATTTCCCCCTAGCACAGATACGCAGTATTTT. Protein: CASSLFPPSTDTQYF.

The CDR3 nucleotides are TGTGCCAGCAGTATACAGGGGGCGAATCAGCCCCAGCATTTT. Translating gives CASSIQGANQPQHF. The chain joins TRBV2 to TRBJ1-5; 9 bases are a match to TRBD1. Trimming removed 5 bases from V and 4 bases from J; junction bases left unmatched: 3. Germline V gene data show CDR1 as SNHLY and CDR2 as FYNNEI. The CDR3 is 14 amino acids.

There are a few counts of this clone. The V gene is TRBV2, the J gene TRBJ2-1, with D maybe TRBD2 (5 bases). This CDR3 region has 13 residues. The germline CDR1 and CDR2 sequences are SNHLY and FYNNEI. V lost 8 bases and J lost 7, with 15 bases in between. The CDR3 here is CASALEEENEQFF. DNA for the CDR3: TGTGCCAGCGCCCTGGAGGAGGAAAATGAGCAGTTCTTC.

The gene calls are TRBV28 and TRBJ2-3; D unresolved. CDR3 length: 12 amino acids. Germline loops: CDR1 MDHEN, CDR2 SYDVKM. V lost 8 bases to trimming and J lost 6 bases, with 12 bases between them. The CDR3 DNA sequence: TGTGCCAGCCAGTCGTTTTTCGATACGCAGTATTTT. Protein sequence: CASQSFFDTQYF.

The chain joins TRBV9 to TRBJ2-7, with D possibly matching TRBD1 (5 bases). Trimming cost V 0 bases and J 3 bases, with 13 bases left between them. Germline V gene sequence: CDR1 SGDLS, CDR2 YYNGEE. CDR3 length: 15 residues. In nucleotides, the CDR3 is TGTGCCAGCAGCGTAGCTGCGGAAGGGGTCTACGAGCAGTACTTC. Translation gives CASSVAAEGVYEQYF. The entire variable domain, with the rest obtained from reference TRBV9 and TRBJ2-7, is as follows: DSGVTQTPKHLITATGQRVTLRCSPRSGDLSVYWYQQSLDQGLQFLIQYYNGEERAKGNILERFSAQQFPDLHSELNLSSLELGDSALYFCASSVAAEGVYEQYFGPGTRLTVT.

The chain combines TRBV18 with TRBJ2-7; D is perhaps TRBD1 (5 bases). The ends were cut back, 3 bases at V and 0 bases at J, with 15 bases in the middle. The CDR3 consists of 16 residues. CDR1 and CDR2 (germline): KGHSH, LQKENI. CDR3 amino acids: CASSPTQAGLSYEQYF. The DNA of the CDR3 is TGTGCCAGCTCACCGACGCAAGCAGGGCTCTCCTACGAGCAGTACTTC. The whole variable domain, remainder taken from reference TRBV18 and TRBJ2-7, is NAGVMQNPRHLVRRRGQEARLRCSPMKGHSHVYWYRQLPEEGLKFMVYLQKENIIDESGMPKERFSAEFPKEGPSILRIQQVVRGDSAAYFCASSPTQAGLSYEQYFGPGTRLTVT.

This clone was found a few times. This chain links TRBV5-1 with TRBJ2-3, with 9 positions matching TRBD1. The CDR3 has 22 amino acids. Germline V gene lookup returns CDR1 SGHRS and CDR2 YFSETQ. The ends lost 2 bases at V and 2 bases at J; junction bases unmatched: 24. CDR3 region: CASSFPGTGLSTGGRATDTQYF. For the CDR3, the DNA is TGCGCCAGCAGCTTTCCCGGGACAGGGTTATCGACGGGAGGTAGGGCCACAGATACGCAGTATTTT. Drawing the rest from reference TRBV5-1 and TRBJ2-3, the complete variable domain is KAGVTQTPRYLIKTRGQQVTLSCSPISGHRSVSWYQQTPGQGLQFLFEYFSETQRNKGNFPGRFSGRQFSNSRSEMNVSTLELGDSALYLCASSFPGTGLSTGGRATDTQYFGPGTRLTVL.

This clone came up a few times. V and J are TRBV28 and TRBJ2-1; a possible D gene is TRBD2 (7 bases). CDR1 and CDR2 (germline): MDHEN, SYDVKM. The germline V and J ends were trimmed by 6 bases and 9 bases, with 12 bases remaining between them. The CDR3 loop spans 12 amino acids. CDR3: CASSSRGGEQFF. Here the CDR3 DNA reads TGTGCCAGCAGCTCAAGGGGGGGTGAGCAGTTCTTC.

Points on this clone: At one of its ends the junction is not consistent with the germline gene, which may arise from a read error. CDR3 DNA sequence: TGTGCCAGCAGCGTAGTCAGTGGGGACTCCAACAATGAGCAGTTCTTC. Translated: CASSVVSGDSNNEQFF. V usage is TRBV9 and J usage is TRBJ2-1, with a possible D match to TRBD2 (6 bases). The CDR3 consists of 16 residues. CDR1 is SGDLS, CDR2 YYNGEE, per germline.

This clone was picked up a small number of times. The chain is built from TRBV19 and TRBJ2-1, with 8 nucleotides matching TRBD2. The V segment lost 6 bases and the J segment 3 bases; nucleotides outside the gene matches: 7. The CDR3 is 15 residues long. In germline, CDR1 is LNHDA, CDR2 SQIVND (reference sequence). DNA for the CDR3: TGTGCCAGTAGGAGAACCGGGACTAGCTACAATGAGCAGTTCTTC. Translation gives CASRRTGTSYNEQFF.

This chain links TRBV2 with TRBJ2-3, with TRBD2 matching over 8 bases. From germline, CDR1 is SNHLY and CDR2 FYNNEI. The CDR3 loop spans 14 amino acids. With 6 bases clipped from V and 5 bases from J, the junction kept 7 bases outside the gene matches. DNA for the CDR3: TGTGCCAGCAGGGGACTAGTTCAGGGAGATACGCAGTATTTT. This codes for CASRGLVQGDTQYF.

The chain couples TRBV30 to TRBJ2-7; 8 bases are a match to TRBD2. After removal of 1 base from V and 7 bases from J, the junction contained 12 bases not matched to a gene. The CDR3 totals 15 residues. The germline V gene encodes CDR1 GTSNPN and CDR2 SVGIG (reference sequence). CDR3 residues: CAWSGTAAGEGEQYF. The CDR3, as DNA: TGTGCCTGGAGTGGGACAGCAGCGGGAGAAGGAGAGCAGTACTTC. The full variable domain, its missing parts supplied by reference TRBV30 and TRBJ2-7, is SQTIHQWPATLVQPVGSPLSLECTVEGTSNPNLYWYRQAAGRGLQLLFYSVGIGQISSEVPQNLSASRPQDRQFILSSKKLLLSDSGFYLCAWSGTAAGEGEQYFGPGTRLTVT.

V is TRBV28 and J is TRBJ2-7; TRBD2 might be the D (6 bases). Germline loops: CDR1 MDHEN, CDR2 SYDVKM. Trimming shortened V by 5 bases and J by 3 bases, and 11 bases separated the two germline ends. This CDR3 region has 13 residues. The CDR3 loop reads CASSRIADYEQYF. The CDR3 DNA follows: TGTGCCAGCAGTCGGATAGCGGACTACGAGCAGTACTTC.

The chain couples TRBV6-5 to TRBJ2-7; 9 bases fit TRBD1. Germline V gene lookup returns CDR1 MNHEY and CDR2 SVGAGI. Trimming at V came to 5 bases and at J to 7 bases, leaving 6 bases not matched to a gene. The CDR3 spans 13 residues. This CDR3 is CASSADRGGEQYF. The CDR3 nucleotides read TGTGCCAGCAGTGCGGACAGGGGTGGTGAGCAGTACTTC.

V is TRBV7-3 and J is TRBJ2-3, with 9 bases that match TRBD2. Per the germline V gene, CDR1 is SGHTA and CDR2 is FQGTGA. The CDR3 loop spans 16 amino acids. Germline trimming cut 0 bases from V and 3 bases from J; bases unmatched to any gene: 4. CDR3 bases: TGTGCCAGCAGCTTAACGTTCAGCGGGGGGACAGATACGCAGTATTTT. It yields the protein CASSLTFSGGTDTQYF.

This clone was detected only a few times. CDR3 loop: CASSHSFQGTQFF. The CDR3 DNA is TGTGCCAGCAGCCATTCCTTTCAGGGTACGCAGTTCTTC. The V call is TRBV4-2, the J call TRBJ2-1, with a tentative D call TRBD1 (5 bases). The CDR3 contains 13 residues. V lost 3 bases, J lost 12 bases, and 15 bases lay in between. In germline, CDR1 is LGHNA, CDR2 YNFKEQ.

The chain employs TRBV9 and TRBJ2-7, with 7 bases matching TRBD1. The CDR3 length is 14 residues. From germline, CDR1 is SGDLS and CDR2 YYNGEE. Trimming at V came to 4 bases and at J to 2 bases, leaving 6 bases not matched to a gene. The CDR3 loop is CASSTGQQTYEQYF. CDR3 DNA sequence: TGTGCCAGCAGCACGGGACAGCAAACCTACGAGCAGTACTTC.

This clone was counted only a few times. The chain combines TRBV21-1 with TRBJ2-3; TRBD2, as called in the table, went unchecked against the DNA. TRBV21-1 is described as a pseudogene. The CDR3 is 13 residues long. CDR3 amino acids: CFSAGGGKDTQYF. CDR3 in DNA: TGTTTCTCGGCGGGGGGAGGGAAGGATACGCAGTATTTT.

The CDR3 DNA reads as TGTGCCAGCAGCCAAGAATCTGCAGATACGCAGTATTTT. It translates to CASSQESADTQYF. The chain couples TRBV4-2 to TRBJ2-3, with D unresolved. The CDR3 loop spans 13 amino acids. The V gene lost 0 bases and the J gene lost 4 bases, with 5 bases spanning the gap. CDR1 is LGHNA, CDR2 YNFKEQ, per germline.

This chain links TRBV5-4 with TRBJ2-1, with 10 bases identical to TRBD2. There are 16 residues in the CDR3. With V trimmed by 2 bases and J by 4 bases, 6 bases remained unmatched. Germline CDR1 SGHNT, CDR2 YYREEE (reference sequence). CDR3 nucleotides: TGTGCCAGCAGCTTCCACACTAGCGGGAAGTACAATGAGCAGTTCTTC. It encodes CASSFHTSGKYNEQFF.

This clone was recorded a few times. The rearrangement uses TRBV2 and TRBJ2-7; no clear D. V shed 3 bases and J shed 0 bases, with 9 bases lying between them. The V gene's germline CDR1 is SNHLY and CDR2 FYNNEI. CDR3 length: 14 amino acids. The DNA for the CDR3 is TGTGCCAGCAGTGAGCAGGCGATCTCCTACGAGCAGTACTTC. Translated, it gives CASSEQAISYEQYF. The full variable domain, its missing parts supplied by reference TRBV2 and TRBJ2-7, is EPEVTQTPSHQVTQMGQEVILRCVPISNHLYFYWYRQILGQKVEFLVSFYNNEISEKSEIFDDQFSVERPDGSNFTLKIRSTKLEDSAMYFCASSEQAISYEQYFGPGTRLTVT.

The chain has TRBV4-3 and TRBJ1-2, with no clear D. V gave up 0 bases and J gave up 8 bases, with 10 bases separating them. This CDR3 contains 13 residues. Germline V gives CDR1 LGHNA, CDR2 YSLEER. The CDR3 DNA sequence: TGCGCCAGCAGCCAAGATGTCCAGATCGGCTACACCTTC. Translating gives CASSQDVQIGYTF.

This clone has just a few counts. This rearrangement joins TRBV29-1 to TRBJ2-3, with a tentative D call TRBD2 (6 bases). The germline V and J ends were trimmed by 5 bases and 4 bases, with 13 bases remaining between them. This CDR3 region has 13 residues. Germline V lookup: CDR1 SQVTM, CDR2 ANQGSEA. The CDR3 loop is CSVRRGGADTQYF. CDR3 nucleotide sequence: TGCAGCGTTCGGAGGGGTGGTGCAGATACGCAGTATTTT.

This clone was counted a few times. This chain links TRBV6-6 with TRBJ2-7, with 10 nucleotides matching TRBD1. V was clipped by 4 bases and J by 3 bases; unmatched bases: 6. The germline CDR1 and CDR2 sequences are MNHNY and SVGAGI (reference sequence). The CDR3 spans 15 residues. The CDR3 DNA is TGTGCCAGCAGTTTTAGGACAGGGGGGGACTACGAGCAGTACTTC. This encodes CASSFRTGGDYEQYF.

This clone was counted only a few times. The rearrangement links TRBV28 to TRBJ2-3; D is ambiguous. V was pared by 1 base and J by 11 bases, with 10 bases between. CDR1 and CDR2 from the germline V gene are MDHEN and SYDVKM. There are 12 residues in the CDR3. The CDR3 loop is CASSLSSGLQYF. The DNA of the CDR3 is TGTGCCAGCAGTTTATCTTCGGGTTTGCAGTATTTT.

This chain uses TRBV7-2 with TRBJ1-5; D possibly corresponds to TRBD1 (5 bases). Germline V gives CDR1 SGHTA, CDR2 FQGNSA. The V gene lost 1 base and the J gene lost 2 bases, with 15 bases spanning the gap. The CDR3 covers 17 residues. The CDR3 nucleotides are TGTGCCAGCAGCTTAGTTGCGGGGGGAGACGGCAATCAGCCCCAGCATTTT. Residues: CASSLVAGGDGNQPQHF.

This clone was seen a handful of times. The chain has TRBV27 and TRBJ2-2, with D maybe TRBD1 (5 bases). V was pared by 3 bases and J by 4 bases, with 12 bases between. CDR1 and CDR2 (germline): MNHEY, SMNVEV (reference sequence). The CDR3 contains 15 residues. The CDR3 region has the DNA TGTGCCAGCAGTTTCTGGCAGGGTGTCACCGGGGAGCTGTTTTTT. Residues: CASSFWQGVTGELFF.